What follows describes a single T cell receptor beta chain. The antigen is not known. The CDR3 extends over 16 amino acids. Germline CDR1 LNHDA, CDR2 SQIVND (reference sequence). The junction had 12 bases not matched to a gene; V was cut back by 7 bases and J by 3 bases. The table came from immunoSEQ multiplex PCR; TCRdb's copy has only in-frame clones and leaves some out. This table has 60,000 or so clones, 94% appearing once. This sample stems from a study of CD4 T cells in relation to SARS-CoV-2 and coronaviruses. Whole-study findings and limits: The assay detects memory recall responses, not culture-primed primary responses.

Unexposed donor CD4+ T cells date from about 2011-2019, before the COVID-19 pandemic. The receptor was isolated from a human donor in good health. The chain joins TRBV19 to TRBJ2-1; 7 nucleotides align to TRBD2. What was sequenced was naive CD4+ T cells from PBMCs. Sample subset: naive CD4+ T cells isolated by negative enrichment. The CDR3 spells CASTQWGGSGYNEQFF. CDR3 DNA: TGTGCCAGTACCCAATGGGGGGGTTCTGGCTACAATGAGCAGTTCTTC.